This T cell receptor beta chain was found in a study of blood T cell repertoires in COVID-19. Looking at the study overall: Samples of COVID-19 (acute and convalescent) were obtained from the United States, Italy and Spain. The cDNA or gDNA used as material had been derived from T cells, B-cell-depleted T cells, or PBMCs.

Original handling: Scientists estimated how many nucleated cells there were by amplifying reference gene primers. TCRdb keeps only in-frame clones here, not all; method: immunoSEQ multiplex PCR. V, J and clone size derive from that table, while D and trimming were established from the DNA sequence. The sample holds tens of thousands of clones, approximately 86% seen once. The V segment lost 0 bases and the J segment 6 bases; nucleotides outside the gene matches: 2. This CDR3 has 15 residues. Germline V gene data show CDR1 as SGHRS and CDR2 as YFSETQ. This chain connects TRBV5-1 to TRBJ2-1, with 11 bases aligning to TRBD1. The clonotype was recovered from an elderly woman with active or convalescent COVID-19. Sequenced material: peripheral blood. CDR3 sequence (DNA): TGCGCCAGCAGCTTGGTAGGACAGGGGGCCAATGAGCAGTTCTTC. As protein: CASSLVGQGANEQFF.